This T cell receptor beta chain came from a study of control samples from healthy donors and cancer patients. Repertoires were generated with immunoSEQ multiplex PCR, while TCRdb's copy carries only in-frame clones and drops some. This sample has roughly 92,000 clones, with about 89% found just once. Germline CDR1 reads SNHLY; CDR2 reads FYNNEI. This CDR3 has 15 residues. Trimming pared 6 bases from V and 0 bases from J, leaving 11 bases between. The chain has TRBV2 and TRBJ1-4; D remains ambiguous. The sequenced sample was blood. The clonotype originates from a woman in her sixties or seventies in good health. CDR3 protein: CASRGSGATNEKLFF. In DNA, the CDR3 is TGTGCCAGCAGGGGGTCGGGAGCAACTAATGAAAAACTGTTTTTT.